This TCR beta chain was identified during a study of shared clonotypes between healthy human individuals. Study context: Every donor yielded three CD4 naive, three CD4 memory, two CD8 naive and one CD8 memory plate. Broader study findings: In general, naive subsets displayed greater estimated richness than memory subsets did.

Researchers partitioned CD4+ cells into CD45RA+ naive and CD45RA-negative memory subsets. The assay ran at deep level. Assay: immunoSEQ multiplex PCR; the TCRdb copy retains only in-frame clones and omits some. The sample has around 200,000 clones; 66% are singletons. Unmatched junction bases numbered 10, after V lost 1 base and J lost 3 bases. There are 17 residues in the CDR3. Germline V CDR1 and CDR2: MGHRA, YSYEKL. To note about this clone: Its antigen is currently unknown.

The V and J genes are TRBV4-1 and TRBJ2-7, with TRBD1 identical over 9 bases. The clonotype was recovered from a man aged 25 to 40 in good health. Sample: memory CD4+ T cells sorted from blood. The subset: CD45RA-negative fraction. The CDR3 DNA sequence: TGCGCCAGCAGCCAAGGAACCGGGACAGGGAGGGGCTACGAGCAGTACTTC. Amino acids: CASSQGTGTGRGYEQYF.